The sequence of this TCR beta chain was determined in a study of blood T cell repertoires in COVID-19. Across the whole study: Sources were T cells, B-cell-depleted T cells, or PBMCs; the material itself was cDNA or gDNA.

The study recruited people aged about 18 to 90 years across about two dozen US areas. Assignments of participants to cohorts depended upon their own reported clinical history. V was shortened by 8 bases and J by 1 base, with 11 bases between the two germline ends. This CDR3 has 14 residues. The germline V gene has CDR1 MNHEY and CDR2 SVGAGI. Authors' processing steps: For nucleated cells, counts were estimated from reference gene primer amplification. Profiled with immunoSEQ multiplex PCR; TCRdb holds only in-frame clones, not every one. For V, J and clone size, that table is used; D and trimming come from the DNA. Of about 240,000 clones listed, approximately 90% are singletons.

The rearrangement joins TRBV6-5 to TRBJ2-2, with a tentative D call TRBD2 (6 bases). This receptor was taken from a woman aged 25 to 39 with acute COVID-19. Sequencing input: PBMCs or T cells enriched from blood (not recorded which). The CDR3 is CASSVSGNTGELFF. The CDR3 nucleotides read TGTGCCAGCTCCGTTAGCGGGAACACCGGGGAGCTGTTTTTT.